This T cell receptor (beta chain) was profiled in a study of T-cell reconstitution after alpha-beta-depleted transplantation in children. CDR3 size: 13 residues. The germline CDR1 and CDR2 sequences are PRHDT and FYEKMQ (reference sequence). Between the trimmed V and J ends, which lost 6 bases and 7 bases, there was a span of 13 bases. Researchers prepared the TCRbeta library using unique molecular identifiers, the study reports. TCRdb independently ran MiXCR on the PCR reads; one entry per CDR3 protein. This sample has about 460,000 distinct CDR3 sequences; around an eighth occur once, and the top ten carry around 5.6%.

The sequences come from PBMCs from the stem cell graft donor, collected from the stem cell graft. This clonotype was obtained from a human donor who donated a stem cell graft to a child with combined immunodeficiency. This chain links TRBV13 with TRBJ2-1; possibly TRBD1 for D (6 bases). CDR3 sequence: CASSYGQPNEQFF. CDR3 sequence (DNA): TGTGCCAGCAGTTATGGACAGCCTAATGAGCAGTTCTTC.